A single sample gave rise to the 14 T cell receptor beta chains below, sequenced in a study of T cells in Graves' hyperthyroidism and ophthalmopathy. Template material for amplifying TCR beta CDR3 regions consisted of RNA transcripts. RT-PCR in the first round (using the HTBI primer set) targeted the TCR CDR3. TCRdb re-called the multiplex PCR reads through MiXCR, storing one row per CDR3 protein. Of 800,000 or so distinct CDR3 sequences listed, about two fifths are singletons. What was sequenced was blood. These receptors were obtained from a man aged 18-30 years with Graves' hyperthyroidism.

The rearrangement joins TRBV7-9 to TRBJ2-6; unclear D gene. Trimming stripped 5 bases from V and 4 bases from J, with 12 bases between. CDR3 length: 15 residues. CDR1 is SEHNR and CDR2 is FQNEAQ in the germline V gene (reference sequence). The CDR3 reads CASSQDTWGANVLTF. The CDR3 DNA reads TGTGCCAGCAGCCAAGATACCTGGGGGGCCAACGTCCTGACTTTC.

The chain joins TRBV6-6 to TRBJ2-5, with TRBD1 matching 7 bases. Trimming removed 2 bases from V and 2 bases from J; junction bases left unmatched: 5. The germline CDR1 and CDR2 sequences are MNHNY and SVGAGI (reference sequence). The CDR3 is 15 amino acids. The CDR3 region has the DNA TGTGCCAGCAGTTACACCGGGACAGCGCAAGAGACCCAGTACTTC. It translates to CASSYTGTAQETQYF.

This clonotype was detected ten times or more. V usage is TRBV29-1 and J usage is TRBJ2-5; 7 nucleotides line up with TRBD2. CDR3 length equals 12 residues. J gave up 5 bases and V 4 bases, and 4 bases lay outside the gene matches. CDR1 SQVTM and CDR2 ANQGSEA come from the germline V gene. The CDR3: CSVGSGAETQYF. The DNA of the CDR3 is TGCAGCGTTGGCAGCGGGGCTGAGACCCAGTACTTC.

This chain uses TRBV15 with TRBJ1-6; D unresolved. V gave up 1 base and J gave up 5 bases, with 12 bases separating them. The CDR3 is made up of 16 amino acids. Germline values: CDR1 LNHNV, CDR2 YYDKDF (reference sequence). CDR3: CATSRVYGPNNSPLHF. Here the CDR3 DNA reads TGTGCCACCAGCAGAGTATACGGGCCGAATAATTCACCCCTCCACTTT.

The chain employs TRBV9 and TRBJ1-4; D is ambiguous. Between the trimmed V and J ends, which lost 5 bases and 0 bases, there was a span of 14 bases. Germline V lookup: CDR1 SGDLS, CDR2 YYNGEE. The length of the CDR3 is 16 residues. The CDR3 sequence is CASRRAWAATNEKLFF. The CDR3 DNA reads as TGTGCCAGCAGGCGAGCTTGGGCCGCAACTAATGAAAAACTGTTTTTT.

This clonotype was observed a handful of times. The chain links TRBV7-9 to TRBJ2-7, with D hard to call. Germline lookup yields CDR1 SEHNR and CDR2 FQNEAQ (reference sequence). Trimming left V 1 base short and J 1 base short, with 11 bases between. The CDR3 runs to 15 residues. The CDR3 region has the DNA TGTGCCAGCAGCTTAGTGACTCTCCAATCCTACGAGCAGTACTTC. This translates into CASSLVTLQSYEQYF.

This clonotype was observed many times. The CDR3 region is CATLPGDGSNEKLFF. The DNA of the CDR3 is TGTGCCACCCTCCCCGGGGACGGGTCTAATGAAAAACTGTTTTTT. J is TRBJ1-4 and V is TRBV10-3; D possibly corresponds to TRBD1 (5 bases). This CDR3 is built from 15 residues. V was shortened by 10 bases and J by 3 bases, with 18 bases between the two germline ends. Germline V gives CDR1 ENHRY, CDR2 SYGVKD.

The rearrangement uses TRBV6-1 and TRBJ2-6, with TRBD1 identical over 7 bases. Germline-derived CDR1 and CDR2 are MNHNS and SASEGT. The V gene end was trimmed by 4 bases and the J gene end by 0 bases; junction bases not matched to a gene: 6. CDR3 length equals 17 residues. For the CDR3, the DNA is TGTGCCAGCAGTGCCGGGACAGATATCTCTGGGGCCAACGTCCTGACTTTC. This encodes CASSAGTDISGANVLTF.

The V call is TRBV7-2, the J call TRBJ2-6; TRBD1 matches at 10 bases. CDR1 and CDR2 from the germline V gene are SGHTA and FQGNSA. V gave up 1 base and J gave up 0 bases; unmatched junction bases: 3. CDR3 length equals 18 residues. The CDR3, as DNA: TGTGCCAGCAGCTTAGGGACAGGGGGTCTCTCTGGGGCCAACGTCCTGACTTTC. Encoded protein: CASSLGTGGLSGANVLTF. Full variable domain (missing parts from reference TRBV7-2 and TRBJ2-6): GAGVSQSPSNKVTEKGKDVELRCDPISGHTALYWYRQSLGQGLEFLIYFQGNSAPDKSGLPSDRFSAERTGGSVSTLTIQRTQQEDSAVYLCASSLGTGGLSGANVLTFGAGSRLTVL.

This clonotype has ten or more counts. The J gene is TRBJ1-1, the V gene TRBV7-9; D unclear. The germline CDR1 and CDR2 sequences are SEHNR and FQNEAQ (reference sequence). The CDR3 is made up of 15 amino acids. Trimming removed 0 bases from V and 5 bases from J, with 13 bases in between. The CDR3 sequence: CASSLAGQQRTEAFF. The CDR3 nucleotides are TGTGCCAGCAGCTTAGCAGGCCAGCAACGAACTGAAGCTTTCTTT.

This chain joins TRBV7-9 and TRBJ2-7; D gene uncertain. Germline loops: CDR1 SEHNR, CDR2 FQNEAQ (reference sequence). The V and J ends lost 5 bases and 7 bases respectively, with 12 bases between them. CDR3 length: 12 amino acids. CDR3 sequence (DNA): TGTGCCAGCAGCCGCAAGGGTCGAGAGCAGTACTTC. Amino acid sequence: CASSRKGREQYF.

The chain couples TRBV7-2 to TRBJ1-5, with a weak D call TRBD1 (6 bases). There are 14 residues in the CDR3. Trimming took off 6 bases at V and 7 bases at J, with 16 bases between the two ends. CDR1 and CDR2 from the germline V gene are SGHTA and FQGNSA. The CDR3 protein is CASRPSGDGQPQHF. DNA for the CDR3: TGTGCCAGCAGACCCTCAGGGGACGGCCAGCCCCAGCATTTT.

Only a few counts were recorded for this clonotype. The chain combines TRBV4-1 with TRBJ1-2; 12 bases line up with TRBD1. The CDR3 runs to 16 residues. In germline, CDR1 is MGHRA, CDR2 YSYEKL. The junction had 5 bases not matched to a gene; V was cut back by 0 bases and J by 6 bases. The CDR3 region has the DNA TGCGCCAGCAGCCAAGATGGGACAGGGGGCGAGAATGGCTACACCTTC. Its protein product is CASSQDGTGGENGYTF.

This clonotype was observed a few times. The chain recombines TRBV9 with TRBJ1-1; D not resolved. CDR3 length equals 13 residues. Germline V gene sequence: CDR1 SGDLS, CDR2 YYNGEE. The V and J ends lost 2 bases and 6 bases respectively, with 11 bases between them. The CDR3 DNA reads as TGTGCCAGCAGCGTTGAAGATGGGGCTGAAGCTTTCTTT. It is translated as CASSVEDGAEAFF.